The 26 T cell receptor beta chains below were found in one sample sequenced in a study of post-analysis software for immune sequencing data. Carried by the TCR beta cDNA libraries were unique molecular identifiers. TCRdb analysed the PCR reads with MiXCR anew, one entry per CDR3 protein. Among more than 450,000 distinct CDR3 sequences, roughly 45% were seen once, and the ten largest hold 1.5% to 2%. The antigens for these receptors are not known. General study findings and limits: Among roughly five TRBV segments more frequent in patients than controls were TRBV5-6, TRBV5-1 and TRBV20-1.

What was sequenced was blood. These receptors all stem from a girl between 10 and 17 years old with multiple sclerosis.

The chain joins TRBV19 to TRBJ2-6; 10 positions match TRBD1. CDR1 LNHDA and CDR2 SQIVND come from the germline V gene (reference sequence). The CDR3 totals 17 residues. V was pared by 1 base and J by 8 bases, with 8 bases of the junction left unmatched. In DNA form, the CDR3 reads TGTGCCAGTAGTATAGCGCTGACGGGACAGGGGTCCAACGTCCTGACTTTC. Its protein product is CASSIALTGQGSNVLTF.

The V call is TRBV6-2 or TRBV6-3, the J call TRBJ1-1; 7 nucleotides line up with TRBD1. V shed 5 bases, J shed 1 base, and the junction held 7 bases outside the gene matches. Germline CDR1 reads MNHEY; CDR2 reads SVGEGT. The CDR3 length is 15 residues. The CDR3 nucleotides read TGTGCCAGCAGTCGCTACCGGGACAGGAACACTGAAGCTTTCTTT. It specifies CASSRYRDRNTEAFF.

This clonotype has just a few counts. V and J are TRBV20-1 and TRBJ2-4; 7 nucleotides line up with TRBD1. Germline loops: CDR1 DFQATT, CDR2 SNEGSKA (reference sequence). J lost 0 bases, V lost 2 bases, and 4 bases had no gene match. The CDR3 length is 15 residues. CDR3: CSARRDRLAKNIQYF. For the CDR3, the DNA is TGCAGTGCTAGACGGGACAGACTAGCCAAAAACATTCAGTACTTC.

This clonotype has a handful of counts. Here the CDR3 reads CASSQVARGLYEQYF. The CDR3 region has the DNA TGTGCCAGCAGCCAAGTTGCCAGGGGGCTCTACGAGCAGTACTTC. This chain joins TRBV14 and TRBJ2-5, with 8 bases aligning to TRBD1. The J call may be mistaken, given a closer DNA end match to TRBJ2-7. Germline V lookup: CDR1 SGHDN, CDR2 FVKESK. The CDR3 contains 15 residues.

The CDR3 reads CASSPDGTSGRNEQFF. The CDR3 bases are TGCGCCAGCAGCCCGGACGGGACTAGCGGGAGAAATGAGCAGTTCTTC. This chain uses TRBV4-1 with TRBJ2-1, with 14 bases fitting TRBD2. V was pared by 4 bases and J by 7 bases, with 6 bases of the junction left unmatched. CDR3 length: 16 amino acids. Germline V gene data show CDR1 as MGHRA and CDR2 as YSYEKL.

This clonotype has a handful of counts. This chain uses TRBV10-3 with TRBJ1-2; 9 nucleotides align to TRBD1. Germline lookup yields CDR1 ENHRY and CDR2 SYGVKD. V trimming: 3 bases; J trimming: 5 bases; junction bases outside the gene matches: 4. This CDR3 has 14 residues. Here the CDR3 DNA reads TGTGCCATCAGTGAACTACAGGGGGCGTATGGCTACACCTTC. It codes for CAISELQGAYGYTF.

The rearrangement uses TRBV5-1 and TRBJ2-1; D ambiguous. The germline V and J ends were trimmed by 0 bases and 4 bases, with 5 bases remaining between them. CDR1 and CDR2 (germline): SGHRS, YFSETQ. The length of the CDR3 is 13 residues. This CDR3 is CASSLETYNEQFF. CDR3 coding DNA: TGCGCCAGCAGCTTGGAAACTTACAATGAGCAGTTCTTC.

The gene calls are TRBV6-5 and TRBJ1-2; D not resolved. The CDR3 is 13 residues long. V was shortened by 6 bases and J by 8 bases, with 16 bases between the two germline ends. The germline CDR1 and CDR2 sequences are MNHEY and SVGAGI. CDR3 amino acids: CASSRQGWKGYTF. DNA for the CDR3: TGTGCCAGCAGCCGACAAGGCTGGAAGGGCTACACCTTC.

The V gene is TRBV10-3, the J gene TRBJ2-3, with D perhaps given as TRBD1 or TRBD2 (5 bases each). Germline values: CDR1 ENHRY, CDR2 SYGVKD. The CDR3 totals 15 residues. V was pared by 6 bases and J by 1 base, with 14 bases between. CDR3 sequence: CAIRSEGRGTDTQYF. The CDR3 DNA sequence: TGTGCCATCAGGAGCGAGGGGCGCGGCACAGATACGCAGTATTTT.

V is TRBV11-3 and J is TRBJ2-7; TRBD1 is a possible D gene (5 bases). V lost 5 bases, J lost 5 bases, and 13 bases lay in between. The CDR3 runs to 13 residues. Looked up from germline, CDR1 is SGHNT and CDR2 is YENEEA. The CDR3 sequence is CASSRVGVDEQYF. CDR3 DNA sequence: TGTGCCAGCAGCCGGGTAGGGGTGGACGAGCAGTACTTC.

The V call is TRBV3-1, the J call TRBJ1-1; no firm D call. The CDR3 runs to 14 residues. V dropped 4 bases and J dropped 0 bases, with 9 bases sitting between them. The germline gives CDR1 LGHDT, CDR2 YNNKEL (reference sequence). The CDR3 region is CASSPRTVNTEAFF. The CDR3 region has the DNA TGTGCCAGCAGCCCCCGGACGGTGAACACTGAAGCTTTCTTT.

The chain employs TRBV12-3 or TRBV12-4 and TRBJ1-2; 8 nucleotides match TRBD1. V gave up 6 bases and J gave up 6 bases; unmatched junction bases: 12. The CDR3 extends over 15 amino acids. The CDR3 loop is CASREGRGRWDGYTF. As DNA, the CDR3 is TGTGCCAGCAGGGAGGGCAGGGGGCGATGGGATGGCTACACCTTC.

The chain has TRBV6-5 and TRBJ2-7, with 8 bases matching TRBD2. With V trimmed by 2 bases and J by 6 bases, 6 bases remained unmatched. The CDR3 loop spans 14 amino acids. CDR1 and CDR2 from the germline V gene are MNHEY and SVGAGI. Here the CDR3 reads CASSYASGSVEQYF. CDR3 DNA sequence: TGTGCCAGCAGTTACGCTAGCGGGTCAGTCGAGCAGTACTTC.

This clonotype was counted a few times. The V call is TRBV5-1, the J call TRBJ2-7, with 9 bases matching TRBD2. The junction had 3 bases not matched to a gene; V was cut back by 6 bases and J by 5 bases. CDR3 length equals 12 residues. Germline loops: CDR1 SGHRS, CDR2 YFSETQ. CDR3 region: CASTAGGNEQYF. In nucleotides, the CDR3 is TGCGCCAGCACGGCGGGGGGGAACGAGCAGTACTTC.

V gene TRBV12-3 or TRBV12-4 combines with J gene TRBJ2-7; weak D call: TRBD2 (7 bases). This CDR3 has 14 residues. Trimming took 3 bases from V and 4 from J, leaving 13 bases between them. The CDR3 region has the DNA TGTGCCAGCAGTTTGGTCGGGGGGCGGTACGAGCAGTACTTC. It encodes CASSLVGGRYEQYF.

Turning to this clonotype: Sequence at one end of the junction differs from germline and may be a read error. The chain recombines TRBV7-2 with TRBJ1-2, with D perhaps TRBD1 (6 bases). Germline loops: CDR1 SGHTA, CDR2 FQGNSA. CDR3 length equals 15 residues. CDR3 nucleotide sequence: TGTGCCGGCAGAACAGCAGGGGTCGCGAGCTATGACTACACCTTC. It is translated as CAGRTAGVASYDYTF.

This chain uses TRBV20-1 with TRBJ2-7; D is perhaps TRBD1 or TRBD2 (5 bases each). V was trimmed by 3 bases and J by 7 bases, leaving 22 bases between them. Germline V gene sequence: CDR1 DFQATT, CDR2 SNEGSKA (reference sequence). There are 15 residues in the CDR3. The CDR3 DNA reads TGCAGTGCTAGCGGCCGGGTGGACTTAGGGGAAGAGCAGTACTTC. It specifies CSASGRVDLGEEQYF.

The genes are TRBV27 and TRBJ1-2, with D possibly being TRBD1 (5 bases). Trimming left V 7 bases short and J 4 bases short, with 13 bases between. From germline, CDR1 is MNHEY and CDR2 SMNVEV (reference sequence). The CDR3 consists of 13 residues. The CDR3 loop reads CASTTSGPYGYTF. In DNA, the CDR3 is TGTGCCAGCACCACTTCAGGGCCCTATGGCTACACCTTC.

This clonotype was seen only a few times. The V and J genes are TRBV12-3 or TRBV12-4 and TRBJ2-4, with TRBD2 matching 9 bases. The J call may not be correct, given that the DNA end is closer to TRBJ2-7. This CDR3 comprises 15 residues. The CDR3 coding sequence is TGTGCCAGCAGGGAAAGACTAGCGGCGAACTACGAGCAGTACTTC. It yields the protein CASRERLAANYEQYF.

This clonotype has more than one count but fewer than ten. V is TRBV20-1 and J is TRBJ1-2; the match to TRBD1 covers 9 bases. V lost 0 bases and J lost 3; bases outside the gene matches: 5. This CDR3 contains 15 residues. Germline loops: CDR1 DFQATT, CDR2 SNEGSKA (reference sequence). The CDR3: CSAREDRGLYYGYTF. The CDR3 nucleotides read TGCAGTGCTAGAGAGGACAGGGGATTATACTATGGCTACACCTTC.

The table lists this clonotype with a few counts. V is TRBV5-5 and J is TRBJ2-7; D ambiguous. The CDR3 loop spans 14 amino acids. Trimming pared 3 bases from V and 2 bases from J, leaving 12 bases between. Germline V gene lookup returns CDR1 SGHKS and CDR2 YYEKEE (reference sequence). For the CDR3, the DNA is TGTGCCAGCAGCTACGACTTTTCGCCCTACGAGCAGTACTTC. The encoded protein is CASSYDFSPYEQYF.

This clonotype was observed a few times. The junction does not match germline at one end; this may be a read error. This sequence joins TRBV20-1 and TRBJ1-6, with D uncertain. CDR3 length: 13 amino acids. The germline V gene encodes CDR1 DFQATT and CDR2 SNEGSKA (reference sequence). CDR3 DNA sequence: TGCAGTGCTAGAGAACAGACCAATTCGCCCCTCCACTTT. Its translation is CSAREQTNSPLHF.

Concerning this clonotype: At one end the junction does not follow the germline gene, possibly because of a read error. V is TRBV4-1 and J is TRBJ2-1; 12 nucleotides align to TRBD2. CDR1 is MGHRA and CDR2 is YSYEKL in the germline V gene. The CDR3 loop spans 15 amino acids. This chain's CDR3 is CASSQGTSGYNEQFF. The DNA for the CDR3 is TGTGCCAGCAGCCAAGGGACTAGCGGGTACAATGAGCAGTTCTTC.

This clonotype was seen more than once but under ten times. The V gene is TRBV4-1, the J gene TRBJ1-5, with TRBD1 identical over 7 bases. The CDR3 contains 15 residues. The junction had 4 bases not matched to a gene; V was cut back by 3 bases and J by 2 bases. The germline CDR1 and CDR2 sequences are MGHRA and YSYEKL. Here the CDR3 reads CASSQQGVGNQPQHF. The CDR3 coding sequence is TGCGCCAGCAGCCAGCAGGGGGTGGGCAATCAGCCCCAGCATTTT.

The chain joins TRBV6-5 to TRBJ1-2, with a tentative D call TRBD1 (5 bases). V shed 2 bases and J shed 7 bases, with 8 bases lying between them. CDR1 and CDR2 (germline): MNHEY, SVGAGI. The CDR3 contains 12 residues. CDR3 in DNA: TGTGCCAGCAGTTACGGTAGGGGTGGCTACACCTTC. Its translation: CASSYGRGGYTF.

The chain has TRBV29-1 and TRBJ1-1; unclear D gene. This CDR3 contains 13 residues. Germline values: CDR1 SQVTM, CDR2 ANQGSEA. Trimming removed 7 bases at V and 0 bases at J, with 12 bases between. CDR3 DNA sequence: TGCAGCGCCGTGGCAGGAGTGAACACTGAAGCTTTCTTT. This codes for CSAVAGVNTEAFF.